The following is a T cell receptor beta chain sequence with its context. Its target is not known. Unique molecular identifiers were incorporated into the prepared TCRbeta library. TCRdb reprocessed the PCR reads with MiXCR, giving one entry per CDR3 protein. The data show a few hundred thousand distinct CDR3 sequences, under 15% seen once. This CDR3 region has 15 residues. CDR1 is MNHEY, CDR2 SVGEGT, per germline. V shed 6 bases and J 2 bases; nucleotides not matched to a gene: 5. The data originate from a study of T-cell reconstitution after alpha-beta-depleted transplantation in children. General study points: Some patients showed high day-60 TCRbeta diversity, which derived from surviving recipient T cells and thymic progenitors. Two months or so post-transplant, alpha-beta T cells reportedly derived from several hundred expanded graft clones. The authors attributed T-cell counts and diversity one year after transplant mostly to newly produced T cells.

The chain joins TRBV6-2 or TRBV6-3 to TRBJ2-7, with 12 bases identical to TRBD2. The source material was PBMCs, mostly from graft donor cells, sampled 360 days after TCRalphabeta/CD19-depleted stem cell transplant. The clonotype originates from a male patient between 5 and 17 years old who had a stem cell transplant for acute myeloid leukemia, so the T cells may come from the graft donor. As DNA, the CDR3 is TGTGCCAGCAGATCGACTAGCGGGAGCCCCTACGAGCAGTACTTC. Residues: CASRSTSGSPYEQYF.